This T cell receptor (beta chain) is from a study of T cell responses to AZD1222 COVID-19 vaccine. Findings of the study overall: The study found vaccine-associated CD4 TCRs spanning spike, dominant at 160-218 and 743-854. Reportedly, close to half of spike-specific TCRs are directed against unmutated variant regions.

Germline loops: CDR1 MGHRA, CDR2 YSYEKL. Trimming removed 3 bases from V and 3 bases from J, with 16 bases in between. This CDR3 is 16 amino acids long. The table came from immunoSEQ multiplex PCR; TCRdb's copy has only in-frame clones and leaves some out. The sample includes just over 150,000 clones, roughly 90% of them seen just once. As for this clone: The antigen is unknown.

This sequence was found in an adult who received the AZD1222 COVID-19 vaccine. The gene calls are TRBV4-1 and TRBJ2-3; no definite D call. Specimen: peripheral blood, collected 28 days after the second AZD1222 dose. Here the CDR3 DNA reads TGCGCCAGCAGCCAGACTGCCCGCAGTGGGACAGATACGCAGTATTTT. As protein: CASSQTARSGTDTQYF.